What follows is one T cell receptor (beta chain) and its context. This record comes from a study of T cells in Graves' hyperthyroidism and ophthalmopathy. TCR beta CDR3 region amplification was performed from RNA transcripts. The study used the HTBI primer set for a first-round RT-PCR of the TCR CDR3. Each CDR3 protein gets one entry after TCRdb re-called the multiplex PCR reads with MiXCR. The sample lists 300,000 to 400,000 distinct CDR3 sequences; 15% to 20% were seen once. Trimming removed 3 bases from V and 3 bases from J, with 14 bases in between. The germline CDR1 and CDR2 sequences are LNHDA and SQIVND (reference sequence). The length of the CDR3 is 15 residues. Absence of ophthalmopathy progression within 18 months defined stable Graves' hyperthyroidism. The study enrolled patients aged 18 to 65 with newly diagnosed hyperthyroidism of under 2 months' duration. Diagnoses rested on clinical symptoms, serum thyroxine and TRAb, thyroid ultrasound and orbital computed tomography.

The sequence derives from a woman aged 45 to 65 with Graves' hyperthyroidism. This chain joins TRBV19 and TRBJ1-2; D is undetermined. Sequencing input: blood. The CDR3: CASSIEKTEDYGYTF. CDR3 bases: TGTGCCAGTAGTATTGAGAAAACGGAAGACTATGGCTACACCTTC.